The 22 T cell receptor beta chains below come from one sample, sequenced in a study of blood T cell repertoires in COVID-19. Assay used: immunoSEQ multiplex PCR; TCRdb lists only in-frame clones, some missing. The top ten hold 20% of the sample, which has about 73,000 clones, roughly 79% seen once. Sequencing used peripheral blood. The receptors were gathered from a woman aged 70-85 years with acute or convalescent COVID-19.

This chain connects TRBV28 to TRBJ1-2; 9 positions agree with TRBD1. V shed 6 bases, J shed 6 bases, and the junction held 5 bases outside the gene matches. The CDR3 is 13 amino acids. CDR1 and CDR2 from the germline V gene are MDHEN and SYDVKM. The CDR3 region is CASRTGTGNGYTF. Here the CDR3 DNA reads TGTGCCAGCAGAACCGGGACAGGGAATGGCTACACCTTC.

The rearrangement joins TRBV6-5 to TRBJ1-3; 7 bases match TRBD1. The length of the CDR3 is 15 residues. J gave up 4 bases and V 0 bases, and 3 bases lay outside the gene matches. From germline, CDR1 is MNHEY and CDR2 SVGAGI. The CDR3 nucleotides are TGTGCCAGCAGTTACTCCAGGGGGTTAGGAAACACCATATATTTT. The encoded protein is CASSYSRGLGNTIYF.

The chain uses TRBV7-8 and TRBJ2-3, with 11 bases that match TRBD2. The CDR3 is made up of 18 amino acids. Germline V gene data show CDR1 as SGHVS and CDR2 as FQNEAQ. With 4 bases clipped from V and 8 bases from J, the junction kept 17 bases outside the gene matches. In DNA form, the CDR3 reads TGTGCCAGCAGCTCCGGGGCTAGCGGGAGGTCGCTCGGGGGTACGCAGTATTTT. It encodes CASSSGASGRSLGGTQYF.

The rearrangement joins TRBV7-3 to TRBJ2-6; no firm D call. Germline V gene data show CDR1 as SGHTA and CDR2 as FQGTGA. CDR3 length: 15 amino acids. The V and J ends lost 5 bases and 2 bases respectively, with 10 bases between them. The CDR3 bases are TGTGCCAGCAGCACGCCAGGTACTGGGGCCAACGTCCTGACTTTC. Protein product: CASSTPGTGANVLTF. Full variable domain (outside the CDR3, taken from reference TRBV7-3 and TRBJ2-6): GAGVSQTPSNKVTEKGKYVELRCDPISGHTALYWYRQSLGQGPEFLIYFQGTGAADDSGLPNDRFFAVRPEGSVSTLKIQRTERGDSAVYLCASSTPGTGANVLTFGAGSRLTVL.

The rearrangement joins TRBV28 to TRBJ2-7; 7 nucleotides agree with TRBD1. Losses at the gene ends were 5 bases for V and 0 bases for J; bases not matched to a gene: 4. From germline, CDR1 is MDHEN and CDR2 SYDVKM. CDR3 length equals 14 residues. The CDR3 sequence: CASSDRAGSYEQYF. The CDR3 DNA reads as TGTGCCAGCAGTGACAGGGCCGGCTCCTACGAGCAGTACTTC. Based on the CDR3 plus reference TRBV28 and TRBJ2-7, the full variable domain is DVKVTQSSRYLVKRTGEKVFLECVQDMDHENMFWYRQDPGLGLRLIYFSYDVKMKEKGDIPEGYSVSREKKERFSLILESASTNQTSMYLCASSDRAGSYEQYFGPGTRLTVT.

J is TRBJ1-2 and V is TRBV2; perhaps TRBD1 as D (5 bases). Germline V gene lookup returns CDR1 SNHLY and CDR2 FYNNEI. CDR3 length equals 14 residues. V lost 5 bases and J lost 4, with 14 bases in between. CDR3 amino acids: CASSLGLGSYGYTF. Here the CDR3 DNA reads TGTGCCAGCAGTCTGGGACTGGGAAGCTATGGCTACACCTTC. The whole variable domain, remainder taken from reference TRBV2 and TRBJ1-2, is EPEVTQTPSHQVTQMGQEVILRCVPISNHLYFYWYRQILGQKVEFLVSFYNNEISEKSEIFDDQFSVERPDGSNFTLKIRSTKLEDSAMYFCASSLGLGSYGYTFGSGTRLTVV.

The rearrangement links TRBV9 to TRBJ1-5; D not resolved. V dropped 3 bases and J dropped 9 bases, with 13 bases sitting between them. This CDR3 is built from 13 residues. CDR1 is SGDLS, CDR2 YYNGEE, per germline. For the CDR3, the DNA is TGTGCCAGCAGCGCGGGAGGTCCTAGGCCCCAGCATTTT. This sequence encodes CASSAGGPRPQHF.

The chain carries TRBV4-1 and TRBJ1-1; D is possibly TRBD1 (5 bases). This CDR3 spans 14 amino acids. V was trimmed by 5 bases and J by 4 bases, leaving 14 bases between them. The germline V gene has CDR1 MGHRA and CDR2 YSYEKL. CDR3 DNA sequence: TGCGCCAGCAGCTCTCAGGGCCTGGGCACTGAAGCTTTCTTT. This encodes CASSSQGLGTEAFF.

V is TRBV5-1 and J is TRBJ1-4, with 7 positions matching TRBD1. The V segment lost 5 bases and the J segment 5 bases; nucleotides outside the gene matches: 9. CDR3 size: 15 residues. CDR1 SGHRS and CDR2 YFSETQ come from the germline V gene. Here the CDR3 DNA reads TGCGCCAGCAGTTTTTCGACAGGGAAAAATGAAAAACTGTTTTTT. The encoded protein is CASSFSTGKNEKLFF.

V usage is TRBV9 and J usage is TRBJ2-7; weak D call: TRBD2 (6 bases). Trimming shortened V by 4 bases and J by 0 bases, and 29 bases separated the two germline ends. CDR3 length: 20 residues. Germline V gene sequence: CDR1 SGDLS, CDR2 YYNGEE. The CDR3 DNA reads TGTGCCAGCAGCCCTCCCCCCGGCGGGAAGGACGGAAGGAGCTCCTACGAGCAGTACTTC. Its protein is CASSPPPGGKDGRSSYEQYF.

The rearrangement joins TRBV28 to TRBJ1-2, with D perhaps TRBD1 (5 bases). CDR1 and CDR2 from the germline V gene are MDHEN and SYDVKM. This CDR3 is built from 14 residues. The V gene lost 6 bases and the J gene lost 4 bases, with 15 bases spanning the gap. The CDR3 DNA reads TGTGCCAGCAGACCTGGGGCAGCGACCTATGGCTACACCTTC. Translating it yields CASRPGAATYGYTF.

The chain is built from TRBV5-1 and TRBJ2-7, with 7 bases fitting TRBD2. With 4 bases clipped from V and 5 bases from J, the junction kept 9 bases outside the gene matches. Germline loops: CDR1 SGHRS, CDR2 YFSETQ. This CDR3 is 14 amino acids long. CDR3 bases: TGCGCCAGCAGCAGCGGGACCCCCAGGGACGAGCAGTACTTC. It is translated as CASSSGTPRDEQYF.

The rearrangement uses TRBV18 and TRBJ1-2, with 10 bases lining up with TRBD1. The V gene end was trimmed by 6 bases and the J gene end by 4 bases; junction bases not matched to a gene: 5. Germline V gene sequence: CDR1 KGHSH, CDR2 LQKENI. The CDR3 loop spans 14 amino acids. CDR3 DNA: TGTGCCAGCTCCCCGGACAGGGGGGTCTATGGCTACACCTTC. Translation: CASSPDRGVYGYTF.

V is TRBV11-3 and J is TRBJ1-3, with D possibly TRBD1 on 6 matching bases. Germline CDR1 SGHNT, CDR2 YENEEA. The CDR3 loop spans 15 amino acids. V was cut by 5 bases and J by 2 bases, with 13 bases left in between. DNA of the CDR3: TGTGCCAGCAGCGCACAGGGTTTGACTGGAAACACCATATATTTT. It is translated as CASSAQGLTGNTIYF.

Here the CDR3 DNA reads TGTGCCAGCAGTCTCCAACAGGGGCATTCCTACTACGAGCAGTACTTC. Translating it yields CASSLQQGHSYYEQYF. This chain links TRBV28 with TRBJ2-7; 7 nucleotides match TRBD1. Trimming cost V 5 bases and J 3 bases; bases outside gene matches: 13. This CDR3 is 16 amino acids long. The V gene's germline CDR1 is MDHEN and CDR2 SYDVKM.

This chain uses TRBV19 with TRBJ1-4; 10 nucleotides align to TRBD1. The germline V gene has CDR1 LNHDA and CDR2 SQIVND (reference sequence). The CDR3 loop spans 15 amino acids. The V gene end was trimmed by 4 bases and the J gene end by 8 bases; junction bases not matched to a gene: 7. The CDR3 DNA reads TGTGCCAGTAGTAAAAGTGGGACAGGGGTCGAAAAACTGTTTTTT. Encoded protein: CASSKSGTGVEKLFF.

This clone was seen a handful of times. The chain carries TRBV19 and TRBJ1-5; D is unresolved. Germline V gives CDR1 LNHDA, CDR2 SQIVND (reference sequence). The CDR3 has 13 amino acids. Trimming pared 2 bases from V and 9 bases from J, leaving 11 bases between. The CDR3 here is CASSITEIGPQHF. The CDR3 DNA reads as TGTGCCAGTAGTATAACAGAGATTGGGCCCCAGCATTTT.

V gene TRBV29-1 combines with J gene TRBJ1-5; unclear D gene. Trimming pared 4 bases from V and 0 bases from J, leaving 7 bases between. Germline CDR1 is SQVTM and CDR2 is ANQGSEA. CDR3 length: 13 residues. The CDR3 reads CSVGGYSNQPQHF. The CDR3 DNA sequence: TGCAGCGTTGGAGGCTATAGCAATCAGCCCCAGCATTTT.

For the CDR3, the DNA is TGCGCCAGCAGCCGAACCGGGACAGGGGGCGTAGGGGGCTACACCTTC. Translation: CASSRTGTGGVGGYTF. This chain connects TRBV5-1 to TRBJ1-2; 12 bases fit TRBD1. The V gene end was trimmed by 4 bases and the J gene end by 8 bases; junction bases not matched to a gene: 12. Per the germline V gene, CDR1 is SGHRS and CDR2 is YFSETQ. CDR3 size: 16 residues.

CDR3 sequence reads: CASSSFSTDTQYF. CDR3 nucleotide sequence: TGTGCCAGCAGCTCCTTTAGCACAGATACGCAGTATTTT. This chain links TRBV9 with TRBJ2-3; D uncertain. Germline assignment: CDR1 SGDLS and CDR2 YYNGEE. The CDR3 is 13 residues long. Trimming stripped 4 bases from V and 0 bases from J, with 6 bases between.

V gene TRBV28 combines with J gene TRBJ1-6; D gene uncertain. Germline values: CDR1 MDHEN, CDR2 SYDVKM. The CDR3 has 12 amino acids. The V gene lost 5 bases and the J gene lost 9 bases, with 8 bases spanning the gap. As DNA, the CDR3 is TGTGCCAGCAGTCTCGAGATTTCACCCCTCCACTTT. Its protein is CASSLEISPLHF.

CDR3 nucleotides: TGTGCCAGCAGCACTCAGGGACTTTACACCGGGGAGCTGTTTTTT. This sequence encodes CASSTQGLYTGELFF. The chain joins TRBV11-3 to TRBJ2-2; D may be TRBD2 (6 bases). The CDR3 consists of 15 residues. Trimming took off 5 bases at V and 3 bases at J, with 13 bases between the two ends. CDR1 is SGHNT, CDR2 YENEEA, per germline.